This T cell receptor beta chain derives from a study of T cell changes during pregnancy in multiple sclerosis. Germline V gene data show CDR1 as MNHEY and CDR2 as SMNVEV (reference sequence). The CDR3 loop spans 13 amino acids. V was cut by 3 bases and J by 4 bases, with 9 bases left in between. The repertoire was sequenced with immunoSEQ multiplex PCR; TCRdb's copy has only in-frame clones and lacks some. The sample holds over 70,000 clones, about 93% seen once. Material: peripheral blood, obtained in the third trimester of pregnancy. This TCR came from a female donor with multiple sclerosis, enrolled in a pregnancy study. The V call is TRBV27, the J call TRBJ1-2; a weak D match, TRBD1 (6 bases). The CDR3 loop reads CASSLTGFYGYTF. CDR3 DNA: TGTGCCAGCAGTTTGACAGGCTTCTATGGCTACACCTTC.